A single sample gave rise to the 25 T cell receptor beta chains below, sequenced in a study of PD-L1 blockade in urothelial cancer. Generated by immunoSEQ multiplex PCR, the TCRdb table keeps only in-frame clones and is missing some. The sample shows approximately 110,000 clones, around 85% of them seen only once. The sample consisted of PBMCs, taken around atezolizumab (anti-PD-L1) treatment. Receptors originate from a man over 45 with urothelial cancer.

The chain couples TRBV7-9 to TRBJ2-1; D is possibly TRBD1 (6 bases). The CDR3 is 17 residues long. CDR1 is SEHNR and CDR2 is FQNEAQ in the germline V gene (reference sequence). With 6 bases removed from V and 9 bases from J, the gap between germline ends came to 27 bases. The CDR3 DNA is TGTGCCAGCAGAACCCCCAACGACAGGAACCCTTACGGTGAGCAGTTCTTC. Protein sequence: CASRTPNDRNPYGEQFF.

The chain's CDR3 is CASSLAGGNYEQYF. Here the CDR3 DNA reads TGCGCCAGCAGCTTAGCGGGAGGGAACTACGAGCAGTACTTC. This chain links TRBV5-1 with TRBJ2-7; 10 bases match TRBD2. The germline V gene has CDR1 SGHRS and CDR2 YFSETQ. The length of the CDR3 is 14 residues. Germline trimming cut 2 bases from V and 3 bases from J; bases unmatched to any gene: 2.

The chain has TRBV4-1 and TRBJ1-2; 11 positions agree with TRBD1. The CDR3 has 16 residues. The germline gives CDR1 MGHRA, CDR2 YSYEKL. Unmatched junction bases numbered 8, after V lost 1 base and J lost 7 bases. CDR3 region: CASSQGFGQGASGYTF. The DNA for the CDR3 is TGCGCCAGCAGCCAAGGTTTTGGACAGGGGGCCTCTGGCTACACCTTC.

V gene TRBV5-4 combines with J gene TRBJ2-5, with no clear D. Trimming took 2 bases from V and 2 from J, leaving 4 bases between them. Germline assignment: CDR1 SGHNT and CDR2 YYREEE (reference sequence). The CDR3 runs 12 residues. Here the CDR3 reads CASSFPQETQYF. For the CDR3, the DNA is TGTGCCAGCAGCTTCCCACAAGAGACCCAGTACTTC.

The V gene is TRBV28, the J gene TRBJ1-2; tentatively, D is TRBD1 (6 bases). Trimming took 6 bases from V and 0 from J, leaving 11 bases between them. Per germline, CDR1 MDHEN and CDR2 SYDVKM. The CDR3 loop spans 14 amino acids. CDR3 residues: CASSPGTPNYGYTF. DNA of the CDR3: TGTGCCAGCAGCCCCGGGACACCTAACTATGGCTACACCTTC.

The rearrangement uses TRBV27 and TRBJ2-5, with D possibly TRBD2 on 6 matching bases. CDR1 and CDR2 from the germline V gene are MNHEY and SMNVEV (reference sequence). There are 15 residues in the CDR3. Trimming removed 4 bases from V and 2 bases from J, with 14 bases in between. The CDR3 is CASSSYGGAQETQYF. Here the CDR3 DNA reads TGTGCCAGCAGTTCCTATGGAGGGGCACAAGAGACCCAGTACTTC.

The chain employs TRBV5-1 and TRBJ2-2, with 13 bases that match TRBD2. The germline gives CDR1 SGHRS, CDR2 YFSETQ. J gave up 2 bases and V 2 bases, and 6 bases lay outside the gene matches. This CDR3 has 18 amino acids. CDR3: CASSFPGTSGTNTGELFF. As DNA, the CDR3 is TGCGCCAGCAGCTTTCCCGGGACTAGCGGGACTAACACCGGGGAGCTGTTTTTT. The variable domain in full, completed from reference TRBV5-1 and TRBJ2-2, reads KAGVTQTPRYLIKTRGQQVTLSCSPISGHRSVSWYQQTPGQGLQFLFEYFSETQRNKGNFPGRFSGRQFSNSRSEMNVSTLELGDSALYLCASSFPGTSGTNTGELFFGEGSRLTVL.

The chain uses TRBV7-8 and TRBJ1-4, with 7 nucleotides matching TRBD1. Germline loops: CDR1 SGHVS, CDR2 FQNEAQ. J lost 8 bases, V lost 6 bases, and 9 bases had no gene match. CDR3 size: 14 residues. Here the CDR3 DNA reads TGTGCCAGCAGGCCGACAGGGATGGGGGAAAAACTGTTTTTT. Protein sequence: CASRPTGMGEKLFF.

The chain links TRBV7-3 to TRBJ2-1; 14 bases agree with TRBD2. The trim removed 4 bases at V and 4 bases at J, leaving 6 bases unmatched. Germline V lookup: CDR1 SGHTA, CDR2 FQGTGA. This CDR3 comprises 17 residues. This CDR3 is CASSSQGLAGAYNEQFF. The CDR3 DNA follows: TGTGCCAGCAGCTCCCAGGGACTAGCGGGGGCTTACAATGAGCAGTTCTTC.

This chain uses TRBV28 with TRBJ2-1; 7 nucleotides line up with TRBD2. Germline CDR1 and CDR2: MDHEN and SYDVKM. The CDR3 has 16 residues. V was pared by 3 bases and J by 0 bases, with 5 bases of the junction left unmatched. The CDR3 here is CASSFSAGVSYNEQFF. The CDR3 nucleotides read TGTGCCAGCAGTTTTTCGGCGGGAGTCTCCTACAATGAGCAGTTCTTC.

The rearrangement uses TRBV6-5 and TRBJ2-5; 13 bases are a match to TRBD2. This CDR3 has 15 amino acids. CDR1 and CDR2 (germline): MNHEY, SVGAGI. V shed 5 bases, J shed 2 bases, and the junction held 2 bases outside the gene matches. The CDR3 DNA is TGTGCCAGCAGTCAGGGACTAGCGGGGCAAGAGACCCAGTACTTC. Its protein product is CASSQGLAGQETQYF.

V gene TRBV6-5 combines with J gene TRBJ1-3; TRBD1 is a possible D gene (6 bases). CDR3 length: 15 amino acids. The V gene's germline CDR1 is MNHEY and CDR2 SVGAGI. Trimming removed 6 bases at V and 0 bases at J, with 12 bases between. This CDR3 reads CASSPDRYSGNTIYF. CDR3 coding DNA: TGTGCCAGCAGCCCCGACAGGTACTCTGGAAACACCATATATTTT.

The rearrangement joins TRBV27 to TRBJ2-3, with TRBD2 as a possible D gene (6 bases). The CDR3 totals 12 residues. The V end was cut by 6 bases, the J end by 10 bases, with 14 bases between. CDR1 MNHEY and CDR2 SMNVEV come from the germline V gene (reference sequence). The CDR3 loop is CASSTVGTAQYF. Here the CDR3 DNA reads TGTGCCAGCAGCACGGTAGGGACTGCGCAGTATTTT.

The chain recombines TRBV6-1 with TRBJ1-4; D is undetermined. Trimming shortened V by 8 bases and J by 3 bases, and 7 bases separated the two germline ends. Germline V gives CDR1 MNHNS, CDR2 SASEGT. The CDR3 spans 12 residues. CDR3 DNA sequence: TGTGCCAGCCTAGCCGCTAATGAAAAACTGTTTTTT. Protein product: CASLAANEKLFF.

The chain joins TRBV4-1 to TRBJ2-1, with 10 positions matching TRBD2. Germline CDR1 and CDR2: MGHRA and YSYEKL. With 5 bases clipped from V and 6 bases from J, the junction kept 7 bases outside the gene matches. The CDR3 extends over 15 amino acids. The CDR3 is CASSGPGLASNEQFF. The CDR3 bases are TGCGCCAGCAGCGGTCCGGGACTAGCGTCCAATGAGCAGTTCTTC.

The sample holds one count of this clone. This chain joins TRBV11-3 and TRBJ2-3; 7 positions agree with TRBD2. CDR1 and CDR2 (germline): SGHNT, YENEEA. Trimming cost V 3 bases and J 7 bases; bases outside gene matches: 16. The length of the CDR3 is 17 residues. The CDR3 sequence is CASSLTSKGGSRNTQYF. The CDR3 nucleotides read TGTGCCAGCAGCTTGACCAGTAAGGGCGGGAGTCGGAATACGCAGTATTTT.

V usage is TRBV7-2 and J usage is TRBJ2-2, with 10 nucleotides matching TRBD2. CDR1 and CDR2 from the germline V gene are SGHTA and FQGNSA. The J segment lost 5 bases and the V segment lost 4 bases, leaving 1 base of the junction unmatched. The CDR3 has 14 amino acids. CDR3 nucleotide sequence: TGTGCCAGCAGCTCGGGACTAGCGACCGGGGAGCTGTTTTTT. It yields the protein CASSSGLATGELFF.

The chain couples TRBV2 to TRBJ1-5; D possibly corresponds to TRBD1 (5 bases). The V end lost 4 bases, the J end lost 6 bases, and 16 bases lay between the germline ends. CDR1 SNHLY and CDR2 FYNNEI come from the germline V gene. This CDR3 has 15 residues. CDR3 region: CASSADGGGGQPQHF. The CDR3 DNA follows: TGTGCCAGCAGTGCGGATGGCGGGGGAGGTCAGCCCCAGCATTTT.

This clone appeared a single time. The chain couples TRBV5-1 to TRBJ1-2; D remains ambiguous. Trimming pared 0 bases from V and 7 bases from J, leaving 7 bases between. Per the germline V gene, CDR1 is SGHRS and CDR2 is YFSETQ. This CDR3 has 12 amino acids. CDR3 in DNA: TGCGCCAGCAGCTTGGTGGGGAGTGGCTACACCTTC. Protein sequence: CASSLVGSGYTF.

The chain joins TRBV6-5 to TRBJ2-3; a possible D gene is TRBD2 (6 bases). The V and J ends lost 2 bases and 0 bases respectively, with 12 bases between them. Germline lookup yields CDR1 MNHEY and CDR2 SVGAGI. The CDR3 extends over 16 amino acids. The CDR3 loop reads CASSYAGGGSTDTQYF. The CDR3 DNA is TGTGCCAGCAGTTACGCCGGTGGGGGGAGCACAGATACGCAGTATTTT.

The chain employs TRBV5-1 and TRBJ2-5, with 7 nucleotides matching TRBD2. This CDR3 region has 15 residues. Germline V lookup: CDR1 SGHRS, CDR2 YFSETQ. With 5 bases clipped from V and 5 bases from J, the junction kept 12 bases outside the gene matches. Here the CDR3 reads CASSSASGTGETQYF. CDR3 sequence (DNA): TGCGCCAGCAGTTCGGCTAGCGGTACGGGGGAGACCCAGTACTTC.

The chain uses TRBV10-3 and TRBJ2-7; perhaps TRBD2 as D (5 bases). The CDR3 is 13 residues long. CDR1 and CDR2 from the germline V gene are ENHRY and SYGVKD. V gave up 4 bases and J gave up 7 bases, with 14 bases separating them. CDR3 sequence (DNA): TGTGCCATCAGTGGGACTGGCTTAGGGGAGCAGTACTTC. This translates into CAISGTGLGEQYF.

The V gene is TRBV27, the J gene TRBJ1-5, with D perhaps matching TRBD1 (5 bases). The CDR3 covers 15 residues. CDR1 is MNHEY, CDR2 SMNVEV, per germline (reference sequence). V lost 4 bases and J lost 2, with 12 bases in between. Written as DNA, the CDR3 is TGTGCCAGCAGTTCCACAGCGGGGGGCAATCAGCCCCAGCATTTT. Translation: CASSSTAGGNQPQHF.

This chain uses TRBV5-6 with TRBJ1-2; D may be TRBD1 (6 bases). In germline, CDR1 is SGHDT, CDR2 YYEEEE. The CDR3 extends over 15 amino acids. V lost 7 bases and J lost 8, with 24 bases in between. As DNA, the CDR3 is TGTGCCAGCCTCCTGGGCGGGTACAGGGACATCGGCTACACCTTC. As protein: CASLLGGYRDIGYTF.

This chain links TRBV28 with TRBJ1-2, with TRBD1 matching 8 bases. The CDR3 has 14 residues. With 3 bases clipped from V and 4 bases from J, the junction kept 4 bases outside the gene matches. Germline lookup yields CDR1 MDHEN and CDR2 SYDVKM. CDR3 loop: CASSFTGGAYGYTF. The CDR3 coding sequence is TGTGCCAGCAGTTTCACAGGGGGGGCCTATGGCTACACCTTC.